This is a list of T cell receptor beta chains from one sample in a study of human T cells and chemical hapten exposure. Using its own MiXCR run on the RACE reads, TCRdb lists one record per CDR3 protein. The sample includes 370,000 or so distinct CDR3 sequences, approximately 4.4% of them seen just once. Here the sequenced sample was whole blood, taken in connection with sensitization to the hapten diphenylcyclopropenone (DPC). The receptors here all came from a woman aged 45 to 65 with alopecia areata. Some clones in this sample may be carry-over from other donors' samples. The CDR3 runs from the conserved cysteine through the conserved F or W. D genes are given only for firm matches. Clone size is given for some rows only: seen once, a few or many times, or a class if the clone is expanded.

TRBJ2-2 | NA | TRBD2 | TRBV27 | TGTGCCAGCAGTTTACATCCTAGCGGGAGCGGGGAGCTGTTTTTT | CASSLHPSGSGELFF
TRBJ1-2 | many | NA | TRBV3-1 | TGTGCCAGCAGCCAAGGAGGGGCAGACGCAGGCTACACCTTC | CASSQGGADAGYTF
TRBJ2-7 | few | TRBD1 | TRBV13 | TGTGCCAGCAGAGGGGACAGGGTCCCCGAGCAGTACTTC | CASRGDRVPEQYF
TRBJ1-1 | many | NA | TRBV6-5 | TGTGCCAGCAGTTCCCCCTTGGGAGCTTTCTTT | CASSSPLGAFF
TRBJ2-4 | few | NA | TRBV6-2/TRBV6-3 | TGTGCCAGCAGTGTCATTTCTCGGTACATTCAGTACTTC | CASSVISRYIQYF
TRBJ1-1 | NA | TRBD1 | TRBV7-6 | TGTGCCAGCAGCTCGCTCGGGACAGGGTCAGAAGCTTTCTTT | CASSSLGTGSEAFF
TRBJ2-1 | many | NA | TRBV29-1 | TGCAGCGTTTCGGACGGTAGCTCCTACAATGAGCAGTTCTTC | CSVSDGSSYNEQFF
TRBJ2-2 | many | TRBD2 | TRBV6-2/TRBV6-3 | TGTGCCAGCAGTTACCCTAGCGGCCACGCGAACACCGGGGAGCTGTTTTTT | CASSYPSGHANTGELFF
TRBJ1-1 | many | NA | TRBV12-3/TRBV12-4 | TGTGCCAGCCGGGAGGGGTTGAACACTGAAGCTTTCTTT | CASREGLNTEAFF
TRBJ2-1 | many | TRBD1 | TRBV7-9 | TGTGCCAGCAGCGAAACGACAGGGATCAATGAGCAGTTCTTC | CASSETTGINEQFF
TRBJ2-5 | NA | NA | TRBV28 | TGTGCCAGCAGGAACCGGGACGTAAACCATGAGACCCAGTACTTC | CASRNRDVNHETQYF
TRBJ2-6 | NA | NA | TRBV5-4 | TGTGCCAGCAGCTTAGGGGTGGATGGGGCCAACGTCCTGACTTTC | CASSLGVDGANVLTF
TRBJ2-3 | many | TRBD2 | TRBV7-2 | TGTGCCAGCAGGTGGGGGGGATCTAGCACAGATACGCAGTATTTT | CASRWGGSSTDTQYF
TRBJ1-1 | many | NA | TRBV20-1 | TGCAGTGCTAGCCCAGGGACTGAAGCTTTCTTT | CSASPGTEAFF
TRBJ1-6 | many | NA | TRBV5-6 | TGTGCCAGCAGCTTTGGTCGAAATTCACCCCTCCACTTT | CASSFGRNSPLHF
TRBJ1-6 | NA | NA | TRBV12-3/TRBV12-4 | TGTGCCAGCAGTCGACGCCAAGCCCTGAAGGTATTTTCACCCCTCCACTTT | CASSRRQALKVFSPLHF
TRBJ1-5 | many | NA | TRBV27 | TGTGCCAGCAGCTCTGCGGGAATAGGGAATCAGCCCCAGCATTTT | CASSSAGIGNQPQHF
TRBJ2-1 | many | TRBD2 | TRBV9 | TGTGCCAGCAGCGTAGCCGGGAGGGTCGATGAGCAGTTCTTC | CASSVAGRVDEQFF
TRBJ1-2 | NA | NA | TRBV28 | TGTGCCAGCAGTTTCCGGACCGCCTCCTATGGCTACACCTTC | CASSFRTASYGYTF
TRBJ2-7 | few | NA | TRBV7-2 | TGTGCAGCCGGGACCGGTACCGGTGAGCAGTACTTC | CAAGTGTGEQYF
TRBJ2-7 | few | NA | TRBV12-3/TRBV12-4 | TGTGCCAGCAGTCTCGGTGGGGTGATCTCCTACGAGCAGTACTTC | CASSLGGVISYEQYF
TRBJ2-5 | NA | TRBD2 | TRBV20-1 | TGCAGTGCTAGTCAGGCTAGCGGAGCTCAAGAGACCCAGTACTTC | CSASQASGAQETQYF
TRBJ2-3 | many | NA | TRBV30 | TGTGCCTGGAGTGCCCAACAGGGCCGTTGTTTTTTT | CAWSAQQGRCFF
TRBJ2-7 | many | NA | TRBV7-9 | TGTGCCAGCAGCCCTAACCCAGGGGCCTTCATTCGTTCCTACGAGCAGTACTTC | CASSPNPGAFIRSYEQYF
TRBJ2-7 | many | TRBD2 | TRBV28 | TGTGCCAGCAGTTTTGGCGGGAGGCGAAGGACCTACGAGCAGTACTTC | CASSFGGRRRTYEQYF
TRBJ2-6 | many | NA | TRBV13 | TGTGCCACCTCGACTGGGGCCAACGTCCTGACTTTC | CATSTGANVLTF
TRBJ1-2 | many | TRBD1 | TRBV5-1 | TGCGCCAGCAGCCCCCGGGACAGGGACCCGAGGTATGGCTACACCTTC | CASSPRDRDPRYGYTF
TRBJ2-7 | many | TRBD1 | TRBV20-1 | TGCAGTGCACCGGGACAGGGGGCGGGCGAGCAGTACTTC | CSAPGQGAGEQYF
TRBJ1-2 | many | TRBD1 | TRBV28 | TGTGCCAGCAGTCCGCGGACAGGGGGCGCAGAGGGCTACACCTTC | CASSPRTGGAEGYTF
TRBJ2-3 | few | TRBD1 | TRBV7-2 | TGTGCCAGCAGCTTACAGACAGGGCTGACAGATACGCAGTATTTT | CASSLQTGLTDTQYF
TRBJ2-1 | many | TRBD1 | TRBV10-2 | TGCGCCAGCAGTGAACAAGGGACAGGCAACTATTTC | CASSEQGTGNYF
TRBJ1-1 | few | NA | TRBV11-1 | TGTGCCAGCAAGGACCAGAACACTGAAGCTTTCTTT | CASKDQNTEAFF
TRBJ2-7 | NA | NA | TRBV10-3 | TGTGCCACCCGGGACGGGCCCTACGAGCAGTACTTC | CATRDGPYEQYF
TRBJ2-3 | many | NA | TRBV5-8 | TGTGCCAGCACCTCGGATGGCTCAAGCACAGATACGCAGTATTTT | CASTSDGSSTDTQYF
TRBJ1-2 | many | NA | TRBV29-1 | TGCAGCGCGGGTAGGGAGTTTGGCTACACCTTC | CSAGREFGYTF
TRBJ1-6 | many | TRBD1 | TRBV9 | TGTGCCAGCAGCCCCTGGACAGGGGAAAATTCACCCCTCCACTTT | CASSPWTGENSPLHF
TRBJ1-1 | many | NA | TRBV7-8 | TGTGCCAGCAGCCTATCCATGAACACTGAAGCTTTCTTT | CASSLSMNTEAFF
TRBJ2-5 | many | NA | TRBV12-3/TRBV12-4 | TGTGCCAGCAGTGCACGGGACGATCAAGGGACCCAGTACTTC | CASSARDDQGTQYF
TRBJ1-4 | few | NA | TRBV4-1 | TGCGCCAGCAGCCAAGATTTCGAAAAACTGTTTTTT | CASSQDFEKLFF
TRBJ2-3 | few | NA | TRBV9 | TGTGCCAGCAGCGTAGGGACTGGAGATACGCAGTATTTT | CASSVGTGDTQYF
TRBJ2-1 | NA | NA | TRBV12-3/TRBV12-4 | TGTGCCAGCAGCCCTAGGGACGGGGGGCCCCAGTTCTTC | CASSPRDGGPQFF